This paragraph reports one TCR beta chain. Its antigen target is currently unknown. One base away there is no much larger clone; base qualities are not given. This sample stems from a study of shared clonotypes between healthy human individuals (TCRdb year 2020). For the wider study: Three men and a couple of women, aged 18 to 49 years, made up the cohort. For each donor, CD4 naive and CD4 memory were each run on three plates, CD8 naive on two plates, and CD8 memory on one plate. To estimate repertoire size and how much clonotypes are shared between individuals, the study performed deep sequencing of blood TCR repertoires from five healthy adults. Different laboratories and diverse techniques were used to prepare libraries and sequence TCR repertoires, to increase sequencing depth and limit assay-specific biases. Between about 0.94 and 8.9 billion PBMCs per donor were obtained by leukapheresis.

Per the germline V gene (reference sequence), SEHNR is the CDR1 and FQNEAQ is the CDR2. The V and J ends are trimmed by 3 bases and 4 bases, leaving 12 bases between them. From the cysteine through the phenylalanine, the CDR3 covers 14 amino acids. The CDR3 DNA has 42 bases and is translated from base 1. Overall study results and their limits: Naive subsets generally had larger estimated clonotype richness than memory subsets. Only blood was sampled, and tissue TCR repertoires likely differ from those in blood. Even with the large sequencing depth, rarefaction of the sorted-subset datasets indicated that sequencing was incomplete. Roughly 5.2% of naive CD4, 3.5% of naive CD8, about 2.4% of memory CD4, and around 0.4% of memory CD8 clonotypes were shared across a few donors. The small number of donors limited the genetic and exposure-history diversity represented. Pairwise subsampling indicated that sequencing depth was expected to affect the degree of clonotype sharing among donors. Compared with non-shared clonotypes, clonotypes shared by all four sorted-subset donors had higher generation probabilities.

The donors were healthy, HIV-negative adults who had no recently reported acute infections or vaccinations. All donors were Caucasian adults living in Nashville, Tennessee, USA. CD4+ T cells were enriched through magnetic negative selection, after which naive cells were positively selected on CD45RA and the remaining negative fraction served as the memory subset. Blood was obtained by leukapheresis, after which PBMCs were separated by Ficoll-Histopaque density gradient centrifugation and cryopreserved in liquid nitrogen vapor phase. Analytical flow cytometry was used to check the purity and quantity of every magnetically sorted T cell population. Genomic DNA was isolated from every sorted fraction and measured by UV absorbance on a Nanodrop 2000c. TCR CDR3 regions were amplified from genomic DNA by multiplex PCR using the deep immunoSEQ assay. Genomic DNA extracted from each cell subset was distributed evenly over all wells of several immunoSEQ 96-well plates, and each plate served as one replicate. For sorted subsets, each replicate PCR was loaded with about 200 ng genomic DNA, equivalent to about 33,000 T cell genomes. Purified libraries were quantified with a Qubit 3.0 fluorometer, sized on a Bioanalyzer 2100, and re-quantified with the KAPA Library Quantification kit. Every immunoSEQ 96-well plate was sequenced on a dedicated single-read 150-cycle Illumina NextSeq 550 flow cell. As for the authors' bioinformatics: The immunoSEQ output contained only junctional sequences without quality scores, so filtering could not match that applied to full-length reads. Sequences were annotated with PyIR, a Python wrapper for IgBLAST v1.9, using IMGT germline references to assign V/J genes and CDR3. Reads were filtered out if the reads had weak V/J assignments (E-value above 1e-6), no CDR3, stop codons, out-of-frame junctions, or ambiguous translated residues. V3J clonotypes were defined by identical inferred V gene, J gene, and CDR3 amino acid sequence. Percentage overlap between repertoires was computed as shared unique clonotypes divided by the size of the smaller repertoire. Three approaches were used to assess repertoire richness: RTK rarefaction, the Chao1 estimator, and Recon v2.1 estimates of unobserved clonotypes. Generation probabilities for all TCRbeta clonotypes obtained by the gDNA method from a few donors were computed using OLGA. TCRdb took this table from immuneACCESS and kept in-frame rearrangements with V and J called. Such tables lack part of the clones; where checked against another copy, unresolved V genes explain under half of the gap, and the rest is unexplained. That table is the source of V, J and clone size, and D and trimming were worked out from the DNA. The sample table shows some 1,100,000 clones, and more than 75% are seen once. The top ten hold approximately 0.5% of the sample.

The sequenced sample was memory CD4+ T cells from PBMCs. The cell subset or site label here, explained by the study, means: CD45RA-negative fraction. The source of this sequence is a man younger than 35 in good health. Some clones in this sample may be carry-over from other donors' samples. The chain employs TRBV7-9 and TRBJ1-2, with the identity of the D gene unclear. The CDR3 region: CASSLTVDSYGYTF. The nucleotide sequence reads TGTGCCAGCAGCTTGACGGTGGATTCCTATGGCTACACCTTC.